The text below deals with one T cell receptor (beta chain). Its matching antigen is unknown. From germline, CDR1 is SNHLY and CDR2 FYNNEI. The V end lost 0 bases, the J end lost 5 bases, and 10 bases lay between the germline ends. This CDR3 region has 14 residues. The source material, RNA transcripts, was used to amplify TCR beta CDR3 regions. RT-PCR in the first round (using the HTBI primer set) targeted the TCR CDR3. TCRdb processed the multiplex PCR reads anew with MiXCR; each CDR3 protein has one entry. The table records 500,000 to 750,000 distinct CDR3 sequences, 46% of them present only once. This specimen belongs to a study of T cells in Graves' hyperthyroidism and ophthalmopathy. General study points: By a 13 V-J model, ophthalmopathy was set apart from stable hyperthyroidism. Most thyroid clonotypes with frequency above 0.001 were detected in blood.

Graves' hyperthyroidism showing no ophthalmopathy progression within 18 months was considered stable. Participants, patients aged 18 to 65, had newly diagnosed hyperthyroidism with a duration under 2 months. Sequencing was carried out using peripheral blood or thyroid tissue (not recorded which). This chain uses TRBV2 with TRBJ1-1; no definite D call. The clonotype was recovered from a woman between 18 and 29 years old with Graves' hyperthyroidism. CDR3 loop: CASSEALGYTEAFF. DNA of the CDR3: TGTGCCAGCAGTGAAGCGCTAGGGTATACTGAAGCTTTCTTT.